The present TCR beta chain was sequenced within a study of shared clonotypes between healthy human individuals (dated by TCRdb to the early 2020s). Describing the broader study: A few men and a couple of women, aged 18 to 49 years, made up the cohort. Per donor, three plates each were used for CD4 naive and CD4 memory, two for CD8 naive, and one for CD8 memory. To estimate repertoire size and how much clonotypes are shared between individuals, the study performed deep sequencing of blood TCR repertoires from five healthy adults. To increase sequencing depth and limit assay-specific biases, TCR repertoire library preparation and sequencing were carried out by different laboratories using diverse techniques. Per donor, leukapheresis produced somewhere between about 0.85 and 8.9 billion PBMCs.

General findings and caveats noted by the study authors: Sharing across several donors was observed for about 5% of naive CD4, 3.5% of naive CD8, about 2.3% of memory CD4, and around 0.44% of memory CD8 clonotypes. Compared with non-shared clonotypes, the clonotypes found in all four sorted-subset donors had higher generation probabilities. Rarefaction of sorted-subset datasets indicated incomplete sequencing despite the large sequencing depth. Sampling was restricted to blood, and TCR repertoires in tissues likely differ from the TCR repertoires found in blood. The genetic and exposure-history diversity represented was limited by the small number of donors. Pairwise subsampling led to the expectation that sequencing depth would affect the degree of clonotype sharing among donors. Estimated clonotype richness was generally larger for naive than for memory subsets.

The donors were healthy, HIV-negative adults with no recently reported acute infections or vaccinations. Every donor was a Caucasian adult living in Nashville, Tennessee, USA. CD4+ T cells were enriched through magnetic negative selection, after which naive cells were positively selected on CD45RA and the remaining negative fraction served as the memory subset. After blood collection by leukapheresis, PBMCs were isolated using Ficoll-Histopaque density gradient centrifugation and then cryopreserved in the vapor phase of liquid nitrogen. Purity and quantity of every magnetically sorted T cell population were checked by analytical flow cytometry. From each sorted fraction, genomic DNA was isolated and quantified by UV absorbance on a Nanodrop 2000c. This clone has only one observation. Its target antigen remains unknown. Per-nucleotide qualities are absent, and no much larger clonotype sits a single base away. The sample holds other DNA sequences that translate to the same CDR3.

The CDR3 spans 14 residues, from the cysteine through the phenylalanine. The only DNA kept is the CDR3, 42 bases in frame from the first base. Trimming leaves V shorter by 0 bases and J shorter by 4 bases, with the junction holding 4 bases beyond the gene matches. CDR1 is given as SGHRS and CDR2 as YFSETQ, both from the germline V gene. TCR CDR3 regions were amplified from genomic DNA by multiplex PCR using the deep immunoSEQ assay. Extracted genomic DNA from each cell subset was spread evenly across all wells of several immunoSEQ 96-well plates, with each plate serving as a replicate. For sorted subsets, roughly 200 ng of genomic DNA, equivalent to some 33,000 T cell genomes, went into each replicate PCR. The purified libraries were quantified using a Qubit 3.0 fluorometer, sized with a Bioanalyzer 2100, and then quantified again using the KAPA Library Quantification kit. Every immunoSEQ 96-well plate was sequenced on a separate single-read 150-cycle Illumina NextSeq 550 flow cell. Per the source publication's procedure: Because the immunoSEQ output held only junctional sequences and lacked quality scores, the filtering could not match the filtering applied to full-length reads. To assign V/J genes and CDR3, sequences were annotated against IMGT germline references using PyIR, a Python wrapper for IgBLAST v1.9. Reads were filtered out if the reads had weak V/J assignments (E-value above 1e-6), no CDR3, stop codons, out-of-frame junctions, or ambiguous translated residues. V3J clonotypes were defined as sequences sharing the same inferred V gene, J gene, and CDR3 amino acid sequence. Percentage overlap between repertoires was computed as shared unique clonotypes divided by the size of the smaller repertoire. Three approaches were used to assess repertoire richness: RTK rarefaction, the Chao1 estimator, and Recon v2.1 estimates of unobserved clonotypes. Generation probabilities were computed with OLGA for all TCRbeta clonotypes obtained by the gDNA method from several donors. TCRdb mirrors the immuneACCESS table, restricted to in-frame sequences. Some clones are absent from its copies; in checked studies, under half trace to an unresolved V gene, and the reason for the others is unknown. Clonal size and the V and J genes are those of that table, whereas D and trimming came from the DNA. Within this sample are around 1.6 million clones, with around 98% of them counted one time only. The ten largest account for 0.45% of the sample.

The rearranged segments are TRBV5-1 and TRBJ2-7; 7 junctional bases match TRBD1. This receptor was identified in a young man in good health. The sample was naive CD4+ T cells sorted from blood. Explained via the paper, the cell subset or site label denotes: CD45RA+ positively selected. Here is the DNA: TGCGCCAGCAGCTTGGCTCGACAGGGTTACGAGCAGTACTTC. Its amino acids are CASSLARQGYEQYF.